A selection of T cell receptor beta chains follows, all from one sample in a study of vaccination effects on CD4 cells after COVID-19. These receptors' targets are unknown. Data came from immunoSEQ multiplex PCR; TCRdb stores just in-frame clones and leaves some out. The table has tens of thousands of clones, roughly four fifths seen once. Specimen: CD4+ T cells from PBMCs cultured with HCoV-229E spike peptides, collected after COVID-19 vaccination. Receptors originate from a human donor who received a COVID-19 vaccine. The CDR3 runs from the conserved cysteine through the conserved F or W. The D gene is left open where the match is weak. Size values are once, few and many counts, or a class for expanded clones, and some rows have none.

V: TRBV12-5; D: TRBD2; size: once; J: TRBJ2-3; CDR3: CASGLGLAGTDTQYF; DNA: TGTGCTAGTGGTTTGGGACTAGCGGGCACAGATACGCAGTATTTT
V: TRBV6-1; D: .; size: .; J: TRBJ2-2; CDR3: CASSETWGAGELFF; DNA: TGTGCCAGCAGTGAAACTTGGGGGGCCGGGGAGCTGTTTTTT
V: TRBV7-8; D: .; size: .; J: TRBJ1-2; CDR3: CASSLGQGNYGYTF; DNA: TGTGCCAGCAGCTTGGGGCAGGGGAACTATGGCTACACCTTC
V: TRBV29-1; D: TRBD2; size: .; J: TRBJ2-3; CDR3: CSVGSGSNTQYF; DNA: TGCAGCGTAGGAAGCGGGAGTAATACGCAGTATTTT
V: TRBV30; D: .; size: few; J: TRBJ1-4; CDR3: CAWSGTAGTGGTTNEKLFF; DNA: TGTGCCTGGAGTGGTACAGCCGGGACCGGAGGTACAACTAATGAAAAACTGTTTTTT
V: TRBV9; D: .; size: .; J: TRBJ2-3; CDR3: CASRGNTDTQYF; DNA: TGTGCCAGCAGAGGGAACACAGATACGCAGTATTTT
V: TRBV27; D: .; size: few; J: TRBJ1-4; CDR3: CASSFRVWEKLFF; DNA: TGTGCCAGCAGTTTCAGGGTCTGGGAAAAACTGTTTTTT
V: TRBV5-1; D: .; size: .; J: TRBJ1-1; CDR3: CASRNRAGNTEAFF; DNA: TGCGCCAGCAGGAACAGGGCAGGGAACACTGAAGCTTTCTTT
V: TRBV18; D: .; size: once; J: TRBJ2-3; CDR3: CASSPEQGLRTDTQYF; DNA: TGTGCCAGCTCTCCCGAACAGGGACTGCGCACAGATACGCAGTATTTT
V: TRBV29-1; D: .; size: few; J: TRBJ1-5; CDR3: CSVVDSNQPQHF; DNA: TGCAGCGTTGTGGATAGCAATCAGCCCCAGCATTTT
V: TRBV6-6; D: .; size: .; J: TRBJ2-1; CDR3: CASSYELRKQFF; DNA: TGTGCCAGCAGTTATGAGCTCAGGAAGCAGTTCTTC
V: TRBV7-2; D: TRBD1; size: once; J: TRBJ1-5; CDR3: CASSLGQGLEPQHF; DNA: TGTGCCAGCAGCCTAGGACAGGGCTTAGAGCCCCAGCATTTT
V: TRBV7-2; D: TRBD2; size: .; J: TRBJ2-7; CDR3: CASSVGGRLYEQYF; DNA: TGTGCCAGCAGCGTGGGGGGGAGGCTCTACGAGCAGTACTTC
V: TRBV3-1/TRBV3-2; D: .; size: .; J: TRBJ2-7; CDR3: CASSRGASAGRYEQYF; DNA: TGTGCCAGCAGCCGAGGTGCTTCGGCGGGAAGGTACGAGCAGTACTTC
V: TRBV5-1; D: TRBD2; size: .; J: TRBJ2-3; CDR3: CASSQGAGAYSTDTQYF; DNA: TGCGCCAGCAGCCAAGGAGCGGGAGCCTATAGCACAGATACGCAGTATTTT